This T cell receptor beta chain was found in a study of blood T cell repertoires in COVID-19 (dated by TCRdb to about 2020). About the investigation overall: The collaborator samples originated in the United States, Italy and Spain and spanned the acute and convalescent phases of COVID-19. The prospective study material was composed of cDNA or gDNA derived from T cells, B-cell-depleted T cells, or PBMCs. Samples were obtained from the ongoing ImmuneRACE study (first 160 participants) and from approximately 1,200 subjects provided by 6 global collaborators. The dataset comprised deeply sampled blood TCRbeta repertoires from subjects exposed to, actively infected with, or recovered from COVID-19. The repertoires were released in a freely available public database meant as a resource for research on the immune response to SARS-CoV-2. Sample metadata almost always included a de-identified subject ID, COVID-19 status, age in years and sex. HLA class I and class II types, where available, came from metadata supplied by the sample provider rather than from assay-based typing.

The study at large found these results: The amount of clinical and demographic metadata varied by source and participant and was provided uncurated.

The collaborating institutions used their own protocols to collect whole blood in K2EDTA tubes. For TCRbeta analysis, collaborator samples were shipped as frozen whole blood, as isolated PBMCs, or as DNA extracted from either sample type. The CDR3, from cysteine to phenylalanine, totals 15 residues. The read is trimmed to its CDR3 DNA, 45 bases read in frame from base 1. From the germline V gene (reference sequence), CDR1 is MNHEY and CDR2 is SMNVEV. The trim is 1 base for V and 4 bases for J, with a gap of 14 bases between the germline ends. The immunoSEQ Assay, a bias-controlled multiplex PCR, was used to amplify TCRbeta CDR3 regions from genomic DNA. As for how the authors treated the data: Within the assay, amplification of reference gene primers was used to estimate how many nucleated cells each sample contained. To quantify the absolute abundance of each unique TCRbeta CDR3 rearrangement, sequence reads were collapsed and filtered. For each sample, productive Simpson clonality was calculated as the square root of Simpson's diversity index over productive rearrangements. The clones in this table, taken by TCRdb from immuneACCESS, are in-frame only. Not every clone is retained; where verified, under half of the shortfall comes from an unresolved V gene, and the cause of the rest is unknown. V, J and clone size are those of that table, while D and trimming were read from the DNA. The sample table records 350,000 or so clones; 90% of these occur just once. The ten largest clones represent roughly 6.8% of the sample.

On this clone: This clone's antigen is unknown. Nothing much larger sits one base from this clone, and base qualities are not available.

The chain couples TRBV27 to TRBJ2-7, with a weak D call of TRBD2 (5 bases match). Sequenced material: peripheral blood. The sequence was obtained from a man aged 18 to 30 with active or convalescent COVID-19. Here the CDR3 is given as CASSLWTGAVYEQYF. In nucleotides, the sequence is TGTGCCAGCAGTTTATGGACTGGAGCCGTATACGAGCAGTACTTC.